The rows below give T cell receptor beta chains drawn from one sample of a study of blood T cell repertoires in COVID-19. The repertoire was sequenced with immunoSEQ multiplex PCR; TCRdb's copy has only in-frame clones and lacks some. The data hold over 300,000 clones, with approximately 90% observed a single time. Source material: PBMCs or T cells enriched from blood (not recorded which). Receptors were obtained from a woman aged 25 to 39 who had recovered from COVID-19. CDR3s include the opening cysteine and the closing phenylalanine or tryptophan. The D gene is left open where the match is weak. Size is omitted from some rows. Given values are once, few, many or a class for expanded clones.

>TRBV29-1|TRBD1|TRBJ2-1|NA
TGCAGCACCCACACAGGGGGCGCAGGGAATGAGCAGTTCTTC
CSTHTGGAGNEQFF
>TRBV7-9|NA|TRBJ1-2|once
TGTGCCAGCAGCCGGGATGGGGGCTACACCTTC
CASSRDGGYTF
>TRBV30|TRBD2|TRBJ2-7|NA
TGTGCCTGGAGTGTACTTGCGGGGGTGGGTGAGCAGTACTTC
CAWSVLAGVGEQYF
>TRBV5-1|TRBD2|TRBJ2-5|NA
TGCGCCAGCAGCAATGTCGGGACTAGCGTCCAAGAGACCCAGTACTTC
CASSNVGTSVQETQYF
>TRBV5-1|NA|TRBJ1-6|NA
TGCGCCAGCAGCCCCGGGAGGGTGAGCTCCTATAATTCACCCCTCCACTTT
CASSPGRVSSYNSPLHF
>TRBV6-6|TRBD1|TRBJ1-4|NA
TGTGCCAGCAGTATTGGGACAGTCGATCGAAAACTGTTTTTT
CASSIGTVDRKLFF
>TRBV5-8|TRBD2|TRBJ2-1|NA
TGTGCCAGCAGGTCCCGGGGGGAACACAATGAGCAGTTCTTC
CASRSRGEHNEQFF
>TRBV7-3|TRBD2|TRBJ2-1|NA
TGTGCCAGCAGCTTAATGGGACTAGCGGGGTTCTCCTACAATGAGCAGTTCTTC
CASSLMGLAGFSYNEQFF
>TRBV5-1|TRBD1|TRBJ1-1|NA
TGCGCCAGCAGCTTGGTTAGGGGGCCAGCTGAAGCTTTCTTT
CASSLVRGPAEAFF
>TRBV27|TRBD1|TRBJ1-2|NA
TGTGCCAGCAGTCTCAAGGACAGGGAAGGACGTCACTACACCTTC
CASSLKDREGRHYTF
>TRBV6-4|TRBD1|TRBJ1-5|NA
TGTGCCAGCAGTGACACCGGGACAGGCCAACGCCCTACCCTCTATAGCAATCAGCCCCAGCATTTT
CASSDTGTGQRPTLYSNQPQHF
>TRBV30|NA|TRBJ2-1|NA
TGTGCCTGGGCCGGGACTCTCCTGGGGAATGAGCAGTTCTTC
CAWAGTLLGNEQFF
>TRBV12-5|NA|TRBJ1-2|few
TGTGCTAGTGGCCAAGACAGGATGGGTGGCTACACCTTC
CASGQDRMGGYTF
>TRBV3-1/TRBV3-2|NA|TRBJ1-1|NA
TGTGCCAGCAGCCCCCGACCGTCGGGCACTGAAGCTTTCTTT
CASSPRPSGTEAFF